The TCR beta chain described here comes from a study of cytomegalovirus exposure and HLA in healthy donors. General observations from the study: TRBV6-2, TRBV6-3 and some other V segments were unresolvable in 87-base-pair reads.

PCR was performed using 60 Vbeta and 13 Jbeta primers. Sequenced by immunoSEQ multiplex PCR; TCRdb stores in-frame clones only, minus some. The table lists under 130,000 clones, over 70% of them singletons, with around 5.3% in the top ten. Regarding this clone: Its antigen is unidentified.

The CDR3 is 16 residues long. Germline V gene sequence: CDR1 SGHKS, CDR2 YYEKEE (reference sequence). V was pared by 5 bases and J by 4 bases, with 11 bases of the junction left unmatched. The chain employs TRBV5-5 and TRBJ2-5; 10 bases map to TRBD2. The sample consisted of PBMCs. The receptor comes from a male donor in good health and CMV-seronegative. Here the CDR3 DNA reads TGTGCCAGCAGATTTTCACTAGCGGGAAGGGTAGAGACCCAGTACTTC. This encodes CASRFSLAGRVETQYF.